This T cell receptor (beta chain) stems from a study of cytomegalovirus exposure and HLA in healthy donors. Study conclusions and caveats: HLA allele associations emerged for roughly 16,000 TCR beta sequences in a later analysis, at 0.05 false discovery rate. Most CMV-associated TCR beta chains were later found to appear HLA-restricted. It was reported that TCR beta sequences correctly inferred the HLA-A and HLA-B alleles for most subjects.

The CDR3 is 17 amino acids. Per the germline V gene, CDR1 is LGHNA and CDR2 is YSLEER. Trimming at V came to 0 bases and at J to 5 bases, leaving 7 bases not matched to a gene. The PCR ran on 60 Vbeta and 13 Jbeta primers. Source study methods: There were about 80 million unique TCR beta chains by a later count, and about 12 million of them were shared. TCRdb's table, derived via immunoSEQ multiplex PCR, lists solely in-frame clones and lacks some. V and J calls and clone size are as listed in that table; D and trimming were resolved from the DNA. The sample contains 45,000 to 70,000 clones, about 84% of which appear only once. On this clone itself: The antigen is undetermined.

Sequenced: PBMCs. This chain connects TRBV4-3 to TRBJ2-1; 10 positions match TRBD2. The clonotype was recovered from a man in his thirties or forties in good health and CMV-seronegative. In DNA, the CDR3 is TGCGCCAGCAGCCAAGATCGGGGGACTAGCGCCCACAATGAGCAGTTCTTC. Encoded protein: CASSQDRGTSAHNEQFF.